The entry below describes one T cell receptor beta chain. Its antigen is unidentified. This entry is derived from a study of PD-1 blockade in classical Hodgkin lymphoma. Looking at the study overall: Patients were administered nivolumab (3 mg/kg intravenously) every 2 weeks. Findings and caveats of the study: Prior to therapy, complete responders displayed diversity much like that of newly diagnosed patients.

CDR1 is SGHTS and CDR2 is YDEGEE in the germline V gene. Trimming stripped 4 bases from V and 7 bases from J, with 15 bases between. CDR3 size: 13 residues. Assay: immunoSEQ multiplex PCR; the TCRdb copy retains only in-frame clones and omits some. This sample has about 32,000 clones, with approximately 80% found just once. After autologous stem cell transplantation all patients relapsed, and prior brentuximab vedotin exposure differed between cohorts. Best responses fell into complete response, partial response or progressive disease. The TCR was taken from a human donor with classical Hodgkin lymphoma. Sequencing was performed on peripheral blood mononuclear cells (PBMCs), taken at baseline. The rearrangement uses TRBV5-8 and TRBJ2-7; possibly TRBD1 or TRBD2 for D (5 bases each). DNA for the CDR3: TGTGCCAGCAGCCTGTTGGGGGATCGGGAGCAGTACTTC. Protein: CASSLLGDREQYF.